The T cell receptor beta chain described here comes from a study of blood T cells in healthy people across ages (dated by TCRdb to 2015 to 2017). Describing the broader study: In model experiments, template switching captured roughly one uniquely barcoded TCR beta cDNA molecule for every two T cells. Four age groups were formed from the donors: young (average approximately 16 years), middle-aged (roughly 38), aged (more than 55) and long-lived (approximately 78). Age-related changes in TCR beta repertoire diversity were measured in the study by deep sequencing normalized with unique cDNA molecular identifiers. To avoid experimental bias, donors of different ages were randomly spread across the sequencing lanes. Using the same blood draw, the study looked at two additional independent replicas of 1 million unique cDNA reads for two donors, one aged 18 to 30 and the other aged 80 or older. Overall study results and their limits: Donor CMV infection status was unknown, potentially confounding age-related changes in expanded clonotypes. Since profiling was done on bulk unsorted PBMCs, naive and antigen-experienced compartments could not be conclusively compared. Estimates of total diversity based on one million sequenced T cells were considered lower bounds and underestimates. The long-lived group showed more naive CD4+ T cells, fewer expanded clones and increased TCR diversity than the aged group, suggesting age selection. A strong correlation was found between observed TCR beta diversity and the percentage of naive T cells measured by flow cytometry. Observed TCR beta diversity per million T cells fell roughly linearly with age, and a significant reduction was already apparent by age around 40.

Systemically healthy Caucasian individuals from Russia, around 38 in total and aged about 6 to 90 years, were included as donors. Each donor gave about 9.7 milliliters of peripheral blood, drawn into EDTA-treated Vacutainer tubes. Ficoll-Paque density-gradient centrifugation was used to isolate PBMCs, with at least 6 million obtained per sample. Total RNA, at least 5.5 micrograms per sample, was extracted from PBMCs with Trizol reagent. For every donor, flow cytometry on a PBMC aliquot measured the percentage of naive CD45RAhigh/CD27high T cells. The CDR3 runs 16 residues from the cysteine to the phenylalanine. The entry retains the CDR3 DNA only, 48 bases that are in frame from base 1. The germline V and J ends show losses of 4 bases and 3 bases respectively, and no gene match explains 9 bases of the junction. CDR1 and CDR2 are read off the germline V gene as SGHRS and YFSETQ. This clonotype was found many times. Its antigen is unknown. No base qualities exist here, and no much larger clone lies one base off it.

Libraries were prepared through 5' RACE. TCRdb shows the sequencer as Illumina HiSeq 2500. A second about 7 to 12 cycle PCR used a sample-barcoded 5' primer and a J-beta primer mix. Each TCR beta cDNA molecule received a unique molecular identifier from a template-switch 5' adaptor carrying 12 random nucleotides. At least 2.5 million CDR3-containing paired-end reads were obtained from each sample. First-strand cDNA was synthesized from all RNA with the Mint cDNA synthesis kit, primed by a TRBC-specific oligonucleotide. After uracil-DNA glycosylase treatment, a first 18-cycle PCR used universal primers M1SS and BC2_uni_R on all cDNA. As for the authors' bioinformatics: For normalization, 1 million high-quality reads, each with a distinct molecular identifier, were randomly selected from each sample. Instead of being binned into consensus sequences, reads with shared molecular identifiers were discarded. CDR3 identification, clonotype clustering and error correction used MiTCR with a Q25 quality threshold and the strictest error-elimination algorithm. A nonparametric unseen species model using Euler transformation provided a lower-bound estimate of total TCR beta diversity. TCRdb took the public reads, trimmed them with fastp at Q25, ran MiXCR for clone calling and kept in-frame beta chains. One record per CDR3 amino acid sequence lists the most common genes and DNA. These V and J calls rely on TCRdb rather than the paper's analysis. This sample holds hundreds of thousands of distinct CDR3 sequences; about 30% were observed only once. Jointly, the top ten make up less than 20% of the sample.

The chain joins TRBV5-1 to TRBJ1-4; 7 central bases correspond to TRBD1. The receptor's source is a woman older than 75 in good health. The sample comprised blood. The sequenced DNA is TGCGCCAGCAGCCGGACAGGCGTCTTTTCTAATGAAAAACTGTTTTTT. It specifies CASSRTGVFSNEKLFF.